Here is one TCR beta chain with its context. Antigen specificity is unknown. An amount of RNA that ranged from roughly 0.5 to 1 ug was reverse transcribed with random hexamers. Multiplex PCR with immunoSEQ amplified the TCR beta CDR3 across 54 Vbeta and 13 Jbeta. TCRdb independently ran MiXCR on the immunoSEQ multiplex PCR reads; one entry per CDR3 protein. This sample has tens of thousands of distinct CDR3 sequences, with approximately 93% found just once. This sample is part of a study of CD8 T cells in Susac syndrome. V was pared by 5 bases and J by 5 bases, with 9 bases of the junction left unmatched. Germline values: CDR1 MDHEN, CDR2 SYDVKM. This CDR3 comprises 15 residues. The study, taken as a whole, reports: The total CD8+ repertoires contained around 15 Susac-specific public clones, and the CD8+ TEMRA repertoires contained five or six. Clonal expansion was present among Susac CD8+ cells. This expansion reached its peak in TEMRA cells and in active patients.

TEMRA cells were enriched by FACS, while CD8+ and CD4+ T cells were obtained through a negative isolation that was performed magnetically. Material: CD8+ T cells from PBMCs. The genes are TRBV28 and TRBJ1-1; the match to TRBD1 covers 9 bases. The source of this sequence is a human donor with Susac syndrome. CDR3 region: CASSNLGQGGTEAFF. In nucleotides, the CDR3 is TGTGCCAGCAGTAACTTGGGACAGGGAGGAACTGAAGCTTTCTTT.